Reported below is one T cell receptor (beta chain). The target of this receptor is not known. No much larger clone is present one base from it, and per-base qualities are unavailable. This sample's time point label indicates: about 28 days (+/-7) after the second vaccine dose. AZD1222 recipients whose second dose came at about 4 weeks and those whose second dose came at about 12 weeks were combined into one group, since spike-specific TCR depth and breadth did not differ between the two schedules. Vaccinee samples were obtained from the UK trials COV001 and COV002, which included a single-blind randomized controlled phase 2/3 trial of AZD1222 (ChAdOx1 nCoV-19) in healthy adults. For TCRbeta chain sequencing, PBMC samples from trial participants were taken at day 0 and at day 28 after the second dose. This entry belongs to a study of T cell responses to AZD1222 COVID-19 vaccine (dated by TCRdb to the early 2020s). With respect to the entire study: TCR sequencing was performed for fewer than 250 trial participants, of whom around 210 were given two doses of AZD1222 and around 25 were given two doses of MenACWY control vaccine. Trial participants were enrolled by age into 18-55, 56-69 and 70-plus year subgroups, with roughly 160, 29 and 62 TCR-sequenced participants respectively.

Counted from cysteine to phenylalanine, this CDR3 has 14 amino acids. Only the CDR3 DNA is retained, 42 bases long and in frame from the first base. V gives up 7 bases and J gives up 5 bases, and the segment between their germline ends measures 16 bases. CDR1 MNHNY and CDR2 SVGAGI were looked up in the germline V gene (reference sequence). Paper-wide results and their limitations: Conclusions about previously exposed vaccinees are limited, since just six AZD1222 recipients were seropositive for SARS-CoV-2 at baseline. Vaccine-associated CD4 TCRs spanned the whole spike protein, with dominant responses in regions 160-218 and 743-854. The 56-69-year group was small, and its depth increase did not reach significance, likely because of low power. Participants were mostly white British and included more females than males, and it was suggested by the authors that clonal diversity may have been underestimated. Epitopes outside the regions mutated in the B.1.351 and B.1.1.7 variants were reportedly recognized by nearly half of the unique spike-specific TCRs. After two AZD1222 doses, spike-specific TCR breadth and depth were significantly higher than at day 0 and than in MenACWY recipients. No day 14 peak-response samples were available, so repertoires were characterized only after the peak T cell response.

The CDR3 regions of human TCRbeta chains were analyzed by immunosequencing. In the paper's pipeline: TCRs in the repertoires were matched against a reference library of SARS-CoV-2-specific TCRs that had been generated with the MIRA antigen-specificity platform. Breadth meant the fraction of unique TCRs that were SARS-CoV-2-associated, whereas depth meant the fraction of total T cells that were SARS-CoV-2-associated. Each spike-specific TCR was assigned to its reactive spike region and to a CD4 or CD8 class using the MIRA data. Log10-transformed breadth and depth values were compared by one-way ANOVA with Sidak's multiple comparisons tests. Drawn from immuneACCESS, this table holds only the in-frame rearrangements with V and J called that TCRdb kept. Clones are partly lost; checked studies trace under half to an unresolved V gene and leave the rest unexplained. V and J calls and clone size follow that table, whereas D and trimming were derived from the DNA. This sample is represented by 150,000 to 200,000 clones; approximately 94% of them were singletons. The biggest ten clones account for around 1.6% of the sample.

This specimen consisted of peripheral blood, obtained 28 days after the second AZD1222 dose. The receptor chain draws on TRBV6-6 and TRBJ2-3, with the D gene not confidently named. The clonotype comes from an adult who received the AZD1222 COVID-19 vaccine. CDR3 reads: CASNGGSGVDTQYF. The base sequence is TGTGCCAGCAATGGCGGTAGTGGGGTAGATACGCAGTATTTT.